Each of the 10 T cell receptor beta chains below was sequenced from the same sample in a study of cytomegalovirus exposure and HLA in healthy donors. 60 Vbeta and 13 Jbeta primers were used in PCR. The method was immunoSEQ multiplex PCR; TCRdb's version includes in-frame clones alone and lacks a portion of them. The repertoire holds 180,000 or so clones, approximately 71% seen once, with around 8.3% in the top ten. Sequencing was done on a sample of PBMCs. The receptor source for this set is a woman aged 40 to 50 in good health and CMV-seropositive.

The V gene is TRBV27, the J gene TRBJ2-7; 11 positions agree with TRBD2. The CDR3 totals 16 residues. With 8 bases clipped from V and 5 bases from J, the junction kept 14 bases outside the gene matches. Germline-derived CDR1 and CDR2 are MNHEY and SMNVEV (reference sequence). The CDR3 sequence is CASFPQLAGVIDEQYF. The CDR3 DNA follows: TGTGCCAGCTTTCCCCAACTAGCGGGAGTAATCGACGAGCAGTACTTC.

Note on this clone: The conserved phenylalanine or tryptophan is not found at the CDR3 terminus, so this likely reflects a read error. The rearrangement links TRBV19 to TRBJ2-7; D perhaps matches TRBD2 (6 bases). This CDR3 contains 13 residues. Trimming shortened V by 6 bases and J by 1 base, and 10 bases separated the two germline ends. The germline CDR1 and CDR2 sequences are LNHDA and SQIVND (reference sequence). The CDR3 here is CASRGLLSYEQYL. CDR3 coding DNA: TGTGCCAGTAGAGGACTACTGTCCTACGAGCAGTACCTC.

This chain connects TRBV19 to TRBJ2-1; 8 bases map to TRBD2. CDR3 length: 15 amino acids. Germline values: CDR1 LNHDA, CDR2 SQIVND (reference sequence). The V gene end was trimmed by 6 bases and the J gene end by 9 bases; junction bases not matched to a gene: 13. The CDR3 DNA sequence: TGTGCCAGTAGCCTCTCGGGTAGCGGGATACGTGAGCAGTTCTTC. Translated: CASSLSGSGIREQFF.

This chain links TRBV29-1 with TRBJ1-2, with D tentatively TRBD1 (6 bases). The CDR3 runs 14 residues. The V end was cut by 3 bases, the J end by 6 bases, with 17 bases between. Germline CDR1 is SQVTM and CDR2 is ANQGSEA. This CDR3 is CSVDPGAGFNGYTF. The CDR3 coding sequence is TGCAGCGTTGATCCAGGGGCGGGTTTTAATGGCTACACCTTC.

The chain links TRBV4-1 to TRBJ2-2; 8 nucleotides agree with TRBD2. Germline V gives CDR1 MGHRA, CDR2 YSYEKL. CDR3 length: 19 residues. V lost 7 bases, J lost 0 bases, and 16 bases stayed unmatched. CDR3 amino acids: CASNPVGTRAPANTGELFF. The CDR3 bases are TGCGCCAGCAACCCAGTGGGGACTAGGGCGCCTGCGAACACCGGGGAGCTGTTTTTT.

This clone was seen once. Distinct nucleotide sequences in the sample also encode this CDR3. This chain joins TRBV7-3 and TRBJ1-2; TRBD1 aligns across 8 bases. V lost 5 bases to trimming and J lost 5 bases; unmatched junction nucleotides: 4. The length of the CDR3 is 13 residues. CDR1 is SGHTA and CDR2 is FQGTGA in the germline V gene. This CDR3 reads CASSDRGGYGYTF. CDR3 bases: TGTGCCAGCAGCGACAGGGGAGGGTATGGCTACACCTTC.

The chain couples TRBV19 to TRBJ2-1, with 13 nucleotides matching TRBD2. The germline gives CDR1 LNHDA, CDR2 SQIVND (reference sequence). There are 15 residues in the CDR3. V lost 4 bases and J lost 6; bases outside the gene matches: 3. The CDR3 is CASSKLAGGPNEQFF. The DNA for the CDR3 is TGTGCCAGTAGTAAACTAGCGGGAGGGCCCAATGAGCAGTTCTTC.

CDR3 bases: TGTGCCAGCAGACCTCCGGACAGGACTTACGCCGGGGAGCTGTTTTTT. It encodes CASRPPDRTYAGELFF. V is TRBV28 and J is TRBJ2-2; TRBD1 aligns across 7 bases. CDR3 length: 16 residues. V gave up 6 bases and J gave up 6 bases; unmatched junction bases: 13. From germline, CDR1 is MDHEN and CDR2 SYDVKM.

V gene TRBV2 combines with J gene TRBJ2-3; 9 bases agree with TRBD2. Germline-derived CDR1 and CDR2 are SNHLY and FYNNEI. With V trimmed by 1 base and J by 1 base, 3 bases remained unmatched. The CDR3 is 16 amino acids. CDR3 sequence (DNA): TGTGCCAGCAGTGAAGGGTGGACTAGCGGCACAGATACGCAGTATTTT. Translating it yields CASSEGWTSGTDTQYF.

Notes on this clone: One junction end does not reproduce the germline sequence, and a read error may be involved. The chain has TRBV19 and TRBJ2-2, with 8 bases identical to TRBD1. Per germline, CDR1 LNHDA and CDR2 SQIVND (reference sequence). The CDR3 runs to 17 residues. The DNA for the CDR3 is TGTGCCAGTAGTATTTCAGGGCAGGGGGCGAATACCGGGGAGCTGTTTTTT. It codes for CASSISGQGANTGELFF.